This T cell receptor beta chain was identified during a study of blood T cell repertoires in COVID-19. Study information: Samples of COVID-19 (acute and convalescent) were obtained from the United States, Italy and Spain. T cells, B-cell-depleted T cells, or PBMCs provided the cDNA or gDNA that served as material.

The protocol was immunoSEQ multiplex PCR, while the TCRdb copy is restricted to in-frame clones and leaves out a portion. The sample has some 200,000 clones, roughly four fifths seen once. In terms of age and location, participants ranged from roughly 18 to 95 years and lived in 24 US areas. The CDR3 has 14 amino acids. Trimming pared 7 bases from V and 1 base from J, leaving 12 bases between. From germline, CDR1 is SGDLS and CDR2 YYNGEE. The receptor was derived from a man between 35 and 55 years old who had recovered from COVID-19. The chain combines TRBV9 with TRBJ1-3; a possible D gene is TRBD1 (5 bases). Sequenced sample: PBMCs or T cells enriched from blood (not recorded which). In DNA, the CDR3 is TGTGCCAGCCGTGAGGGGACTTCTGGAAACACCATATATTTT. Protein: CASREGTSGNTIYF.